This T cell receptor (beta chain) was observed in a study of blood T cell repertoires in COVID-19. CDR3 length: 13 residues. Germline CDR1 and CDR2: SGDLS and YYNGEE. Trimming pared 3 bases from V and 5 bases from J, leaving 11 bases between. TCRdb's copy holds only in-frame clones and misses some; the assay was immunoSEQ multiplex PCR. This table has a few hundred thousand clones, more than 65% appearing once. Sequences were obtained from peripheral blood. The receptor was isolated from a woman between 40 and 55 years old who had recovered from COVID-19. This chain connects TRBV9 to TRBJ2-5; maybe TRBD1 (5 bases). The CDR3 reads CASSARVGETQYF. The CDR3 nucleotides read TGTGCCAGCAGCGCCAGGGTTGGTGAGACCCAGTACTTC.